A single T cell receptor beta chain is shown here with its context. What it binds is not known. The data originate from a study of T cells in tuberculosis. Study-wide points: Smaller alpha distances in active tuberculosis partly reflected shorter CDR3-alpha lengths.

Produced via immunoSEQ multiplex PCR; TCRdb's table is partial and in-frame only. The sample has about 35,000 clones, 93% seen once. Unsorted cryopreserved PBMC were sequenced, averaging approximately 100,000 T cells per clinical donor. Trimming stripped 0 bases from V and 7 bases from J, with 10 bases between. Per germline, CDR1 SGHNT and CDR2 YENEEA. The CDR3 totals 13 residues. V is TRBV11-3 and J is TRBJ2-7; TRBD2 is a possible D gene (6 bases). The sample consisted of PBMCs. The sequence was collected from a donor between 10 and 35 years old with latent tuberculosis or without tuberculosis infection. The CDR3 region has the DNA TGTGCCAGCAGCTTAGAGTCCGCGGGAGAGCAGTACTTC. Residues: CASSLESAGEQYF.